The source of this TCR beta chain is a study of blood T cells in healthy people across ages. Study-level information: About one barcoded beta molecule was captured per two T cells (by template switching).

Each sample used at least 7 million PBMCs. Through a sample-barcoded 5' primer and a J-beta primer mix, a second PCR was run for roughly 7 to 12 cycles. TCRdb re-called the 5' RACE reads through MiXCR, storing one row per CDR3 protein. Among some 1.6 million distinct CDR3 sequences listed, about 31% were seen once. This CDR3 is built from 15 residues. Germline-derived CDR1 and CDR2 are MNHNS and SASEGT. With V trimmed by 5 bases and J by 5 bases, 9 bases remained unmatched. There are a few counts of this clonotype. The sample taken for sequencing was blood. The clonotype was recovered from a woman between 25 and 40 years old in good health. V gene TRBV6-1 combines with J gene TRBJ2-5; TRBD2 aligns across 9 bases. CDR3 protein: CASSYPSGAPETQYF. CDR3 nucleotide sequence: TGTGCCAGCAGTTATCCTAGCGGGGCTCCGGAGACCCAGTACTTC.